The 23 T cell receptor beta chains given below trace back to one sample, sequenced in a study of blood T cells in healthy people across ages. A second PCR, run for about 6 to 11 cycles, used a sample-barcoded 5' primer plus a J-beta primer mix. From the 5' RACE reads, TCRdb called clonotypes with MiXCR, one entry per CDR3 protein. The sample has roughly 1.9 million distinct CDR3 sequences, about 39% seen once; the top ten hold under 25%. The sample consisted of blood. The source is a human donor in good health.

The chain has TRBV9 and TRBJ1-1; D unresolved. V gave up 0 bases and J gave up 3 bases, with 9 bases separating them. The germline V gene encodes CDR1 SGDLS and CDR2 YYNGEE. This CDR3 region has 14 residues. CDR3 DNA sequence: TGTGCCAGCAGCGTAGCGGGATATGACACTGAAGCTTTCTTT. Its protein is CASSVAGYDTEAFF.

A note on this clonotype: The junction departs from germline at one end; a sequencing error may be responsible. The chain joins TRBV27 to TRBJ2-3; TRBD1 aligns across 9 bases. Germline loops: CDR1 MNHEY, CDR2 SMNVEV (reference sequence). This CDR3 contains 15 residues. DNA for the CDR3: TGTGCCAGCAGGGTAGGACAGGGGTTGGCAGATGCGCAGTATTTT. It encodes CASRVGQGLADAQYF.

With respect to this clonotype: The junction departs from germline at one end; a sequencing error may be responsible. The chain has TRBV12-3 or TRBV12-4 and TRBJ1-4; 8 bases align to TRBD1. CDR3 length equals 14 residues. The CDR3: CASSPTGENGKLFF. The DNA of the CDR3 is TGTGCCAGCAGTCCGACAGGGGAAAATGGAAAACTGTTTTTT.

This clonotype appeared once. The chain links TRBV20-1 to TRBJ1-5; D is perhaps TRBD1 (5 bases). Germline V gene data show CDR1 as DFQATT and CDR2 as SNEGSKA (reference sequence). This CDR3 comprises 16 residues. Trimming took off 7 bases at V and 2 bases at J, with 21 bases between the two ends. For the CDR3, the DNA is TGCAGTGTCCAGAGGGTATCAGGGTATCGCAATCAGCCCCAGCATTTT. It codes for CSVQRVSGYRNQPQHF.

This clonotype was found a few times. V and J are TRBV2 and TRBJ2-3; TRBD1 matches 8 bases. The ends lost 6 bases at V and 0 bases at J; junction bases unmatched: 8. Germline V lookup: CDR1 SNHLY, CDR2 FYNNEI. The CDR3 length is 16 residues. The CDR3 spells CASSSRTGSSTDTQYF. The CDR3 DNA sequence: TGTGCCAGCAGCTCGCGGACAGGGTCTAGCACAGATACGCAGTATTTT.

The chain uses TRBV2 and TRBJ2-7, with D possibly matching TRBD1 (8 bases). CDR1 SNHLY and CDR2 FYNNEI come from the germline V gene. Trimming left V 4 bases short and J 4 bases short, with 17 bases between. This CDR3 spans 15 amino acids. This chain's CDR3 is CASSGGQGGTYEQYF. The CDR3 coding sequence is TGTGCCAGCAGTGGAGGACAGGGAGGGACTTACGAGCAGTACTTC.

This clonotype has more than one count but fewer than ten. The gene calls are TRBV4-1 and TRBJ1-5; D not resolved. Trimming removed 3 bases at V and 2 bases at J, with 8 bases between. The CDR3 contains 14 residues. Germline loops: CDR1 MGHRA, CDR2 YSYEKL. CDR3 sequence: CASSQEIGNQPQHF. CDR3 in DNA: TGCGCCAGCAGCCAGGAAATAGGCAATCAGCCCCAGCATTTT.

The rearrangement joins TRBV4-3 to TRBJ1-2; D is unclear. The CDR3 spans 13 residues. Germline values: CDR1 LGHNA, CDR2 YSLEER. V gave up 3 bases and J gave up 7 bases, with 12 bases separating them. CDR3 in DNA: TGCGCCAGCAGCCAGTTGACACGTGGTGGCTACACCTTC. Translating it yields CASSQLTRGGYTF.

The chain is built from TRBV29-1 and TRBJ1-1, with 9 bases identical to TRBD1. CDR3 length equals 13 residues. Germline V lookup: CDR1 SQVTM, CDR2 ANQGSEA. The junction had 3 bases not matched to a gene; V was cut back by 6 bases and J by 1 base. For the CDR3, the DNA is TGCAGCGTGGCGACAGGGGGGAACACTGAAGCTTTCTTT. Protein product: CSVATGGNTEAFF. The full variable domain, rest sourced from reference TRBV29-1 and TRBJ1-1, is SAVISQKPSRDICQRGTSLTIQCQVDSQVTMMFWYRQQPGQSLTLIATANQGSEATYESGFVIDKFPISRPNLTFSTLTVSNMSPEDSSIYLCSVATGGNTEAFFGQGTRLTVV.

This clonotype was recorded a few times. The rearrangement uses TRBV15 and TRBJ2-6, with D perhaps matching TRBD1 (5 bases). The CDR3 totals 15 residues. Germline-derived CDR1 and CDR2 are LNHNV and YYDKDF (reference sequence). The V and J ends lost 3 bases and 3 bases respectively, with 9 bases between them. The CDR3 DNA sequence: TGTGCCACCAGCAGTCGGACAAGTGGGGCCAACGTCCTGACTTTC. Its protein is CATSSRTSGANVLTF. The variable domain in full, with the rest retrieved from reference TRBV15 and TRBJ2-6, is DAMVIQNPRYQVTQFGKPVTLSCSQTLNHNVMYWYQQKSSQAPKLLFHYYDKDFNNEADTPDNFQSRRPNTSFCFLDIRSPGLGDTAMYLCATSSRTSGANVLTFGAGSRLTVL.

The chain recombines TRBV5-1 with TRBJ2-6; no clear D gene. Germline CDR1 is SGHRS and CDR2 is YFSETQ. The CDR3 is 15 amino acids. V lost 0 bases and J 2 bases, leaving 6 bases between the germline ends. The CDR3 loop reads CASSLAWAGANVLTF. DNA for the CDR3: TGCGCCAGCAGCTTGGCGTGGGCTGGGGCCAACGTCCTGACTTTC.

The chain carries TRBV9 and TRBJ2-5; 8 nucleotides align to TRBD2. This CDR3 contains 14 residues. CDR1 is SGDLS and CDR2 is YYNGEE in the germline V gene. V shed 4 bases, J shed 7 bases, and the junction held 9 bases outside the gene matches. The CDR3, as DNA: TGTGCCAGCAGCCCAATAAGCGGGGGTGGGACCCAGTACTTC. This translates into CASSPISGGGTQYF. The full variable domain, its missing parts supplied by reference TRBV9 and TRBJ2-5, is DSGVTQTPKHLITATGQRVTLRCSPRSGDLSVYWYQQSLDQGLQFLIQYYNGEERAKGNILERFSAQQFPDLHSELNLSSLELGDSALYFCASSPISGGGTQYFGPGTRLLVL.

This clonotype was observed a few times. This chain links TRBV7-9 with TRBJ2-5; D is unclear. Trimming shortened V by 1 base and J by 2 bases, and 8 bases separated the two germline ends. The CDR3 loop spans 14 amino acids. CDR1 is SEHNR and CDR2 is FQNEAQ in the germline V gene (reference sequence). The chain's CDR3 is CASSLEDGQETQYF. The CDR3 DNA sequence: TGTGCCAGCAGCTTAGAAGACGGTCAAGAGACCCAGTACTTC.

This sequence joins TRBV12-3 or TRBV12-4 and TRBJ1-1, with D perhaps matching TRBD1 (6 bases). Deletions cut 2 bases from V and 8 bases from J, with 18 bases between. The CDR3 extends over 15 amino acids. The CDR3, as DNA: TGTGCCAGCAGTTTATCGGTCAAGGGGGGCAGAGAAGCTTTCTTT. It is translated as CASSLSVKGGREAFF.

This clonotype was found once. J is TRBJ2-1 and V is TRBV4-3; D gene ambiguous. Deletions cut 4 bases from V and 2 bases from J, with 12 bases between. In germline, CDR1 is LGHNA, CDR2 YSLEER. There are 15 residues in the CDR3. The CDR3 DNA follows: TGCGCCAGCAGCCGTCGGGCAGGCCCCTACAATGAGCAGTTCTTC. This codes for CASSRRAGPYNEQFF.

This clonotype was counted between two and nine times. The chain joins TRBV6-2 or TRBV6-3 to TRBJ1-1, with D hard to call. Germline V gene sequence: CDR1 MNHEY, CDR2 SVGEGT. V was trimmed by 8 bases and J by 1 base, leaving 14 bases between them. This CDR3 comprises 14 residues. Here the CDR3 reads CASGMRRENTEAFF. In DNA, the CDR3 is TGTGCCAGCGGGATGAGGAGAGAGAACACTGAAGCTTTCTTT.

The chain combines TRBV5-1 with TRBJ1-4, with 7 bases that match TRBD1. CDR3 length equals 12 residues. Germline assignment: CDR1 SGHRS and CDR2 YFSETQ. With 6 bases clipped from V and 6 bases from J, the junction kept 2 bases outside the gene matches. The CDR3 DNA reads as TGCGCCAGCACCGGGACAGATGAAAAACTGTTTTTT. It encodes CASTGTDEKLFF.

This sequence joins TRBV12-5 and TRBJ2-3; D is unresolved. CDR1 LGHNT and CDR2 FRNRAP come from the germline V gene. This CDR3 has 12 amino acids. V lost 5 bases, J lost 3 bases, and 6 bases lay in between. CDR3 residues: CASGLETDTQYF. CDR3 coding DNA: TGTGCTAGTGGTCTAGAAACAGATACGCAGTATTTT.

The CDR3 DNA follows: TGTGCCAGCAGCTCGGGGGGGAGGAGCTCCTATAATTCACCCCTCCACTTT. Its translation: CASSSGGRSSYNSPLHF. The V and J genes are TRBV7-8 and TRBJ1-6, with a weak D call TRBD1 (5 bases). Germline V CDR1 and CDR2: SGHVS, FQNEAQ. This CDR3 spans 17 amino acids. V lost 4 bases and J lost 0, with 13 bases in between.

This chain connects TRBV10-3 to TRBJ1-6; D gene ambiguous. CDR1 and CDR2 from the germline V gene are ENHRY and SYGVKD. V was shortened by 3 bases and J by 5 bases, with 8 bases between the two germline ends. The CDR3 totals 14 residues. The CDR3 DNA reads as TGTGCCATCAGTGACAAGTGGGATAATTCACCCCTCCACTTT. This codes for CAISDKWDNSPLHF.

The gene calls are TRBV7-2 and TRBJ2-4; 7 bases map to TRBD1. Germline CDR1 is SGHTA and CDR2 is FQGNSA. The V and J ends lost 7 bases and 13 bases, in that order; junction bases with no gene match: 19. The CDR3 consists of 15 residues. The CDR3 DNA is TGTGCCAGCACCGCTGACAGGGCTACGTACAATGAGCAGTACTTC. Encoded protein: CASTADRATYNEQYF.

The CDR3 DNA follows: TGCGCCAGCAGCCCTATCCTAGATAGAGAGACCCAGTACTTC. Translating it yields CASSPILDRETQYF. This chain joins TRBV5-1 and TRBJ2-5; the D is unclear. The CDR3 consists of 14 residues. The V gene's germline CDR1 is SGHRS and CDR2 YFSETQ. The V end lost 4 bases, the J end lost 4 bases, and 14 bases lay between the germline ends.

J is TRBJ2-7 and V is TRBV5-1; D may be TRBD1 or TRBD2 (5 bases each). The CDR3 is 13 amino acids. Germline CDR1 and CDR2: SGHRS and YFSETQ. With 5 bases removed from V and 5 bases from J, the gap between germline ends came to 14 bases. CDR3 residues: CASSSTGADEQYF. DNA of the CDR3: TGCGCCAGCAGTTCAACCGGGGCAGACGAGCAGTACTTC.